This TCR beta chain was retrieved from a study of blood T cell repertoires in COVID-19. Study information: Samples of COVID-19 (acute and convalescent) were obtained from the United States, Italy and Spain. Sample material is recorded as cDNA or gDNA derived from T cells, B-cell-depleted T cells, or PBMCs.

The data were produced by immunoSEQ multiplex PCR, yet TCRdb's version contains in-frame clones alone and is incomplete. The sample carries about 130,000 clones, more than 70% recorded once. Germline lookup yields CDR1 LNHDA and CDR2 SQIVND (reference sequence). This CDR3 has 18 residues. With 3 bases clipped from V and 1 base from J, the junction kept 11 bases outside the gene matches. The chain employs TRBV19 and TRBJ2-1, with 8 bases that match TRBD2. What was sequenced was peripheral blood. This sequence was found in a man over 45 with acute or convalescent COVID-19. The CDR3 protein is CASSMIRAGRGSYNEQFF. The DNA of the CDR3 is TGTGCCAGTAGTATGATAAGGGCCGGGAGGGGGTCCTACAATGAGCAGTTCTTC.